The present TCR beta chain was sequenced within a study of T-cell memory formation after mild COVID-19. Study-level findings and limits: Researchers could not confirm that second-wave clones peaking on day 37 targeted SARS-CoV-2. Pre-infection memory harbored some responding clones, suggesting cross-reactive memory joined. CD4+ clones that contracted lay mainly in CM and EM; CD8+ ones lay in EMRA.

Trimming took off 0 bases at V and 0 bases at J, with 9 bases between the two ends. CDR3 size: 16 residues. Germline-derived CDR1 and CDR2 are LNHDA and SQIVND (reference sequence). TCR alpha and TCR beta cDNA libraries carrying sample barcodes and UMIs came from 5'RACE with constant-segment primers. MiXCR, applied by TCRdb to the 5' RACE reads, yields one record per CDR3 protein. The data show roughly 500,000 distinct CDR3 sequences, around 20% seen once. As to this clonotype: Its antigen is unidentified.

The TCR sequence derives from an adult woman who had mild COVID-19 (a few samples of this study predate the infection). Cell type and time point are not known. The sequenced sample was PBMCs or a T cell subset sorted from them (not recorded which). This chain links TRBV19 with TRBJ2-1; D not resolved. The CDR3 loop is CASSIEGSNSYNEQFF. The CDR3, as DNA: TGTGCCAGTAGTATAGAGGGATCAAACTCCTACAATGAGCAGTTCTTC.